Listed below are T cell receptor beta chains from one sample, sequenced in a study of blood T cell repertoires in COVID-19. TCRdb keeps only in-frame clones here, not all; method: immunoSEQ multiplex PCR. The table shows fewer than 60,000 clones, with under 85% occurring only once. Sequencing was carried out using peripheral blood. These receptors all stem from a man aged 70-80 years with active COVID-19. The CDR3 runs from the conserved cysteine through the conserved F or W. The D gene is left open where the match is weak. Not every row has a clone size; where given, it reads once, few, many or a size class.

clone_size	v_call	d_call	j_call	cdr3_nt	cdr3_aa
few	TRBV4-3	.	TRBJ1-3	TGCGCCAGCAGCCAAGACAGTGCCGGAAACACCATATATTTT	CASSQDSAGNTIYF
.	TRBV5-1	.	TRBJ1-2	TGCGCCAGCAGCTTGTTCGGGGTTCGAGACTATGGCTACACCTTC	CASSLFGVRDYGYTF
once	TRBV5-1	TRBD2	TRBJ2-3	TGCGCCAGCAGCTTGGACCCCCTAGCGGGGGGCACAGATACGCAGTATTTT	CASSLDPLAGGTDTQYF
.	TRBV7-2	.	TRBJ2-2	TGTGCCAGCAGCCTAGGGCGCGGGGCTGGGGAGCTGTTTTTT	CASSLGRGAGELFF
.	TRBV29-1	.	TRBJ2-7	TGCAGCGTTGTATTCCCCACGGGGAGAATCTACGAGCAGTACTTC	CSVVFPTGRIYEQYF
.	TRBV11-2	TRBD2	TRBJ2-7	TGTGCCAGCAGCTTAGGACTGACTAGCGGGGGGATCAACTACGAGCAGTACTTC	CASSLGLTSGGINYEQYF
.	TRBV7-9	.	TRBJ2-1	TGTGCCAGCAGCCGCACGGGGGGCAACTACAATGAGCAGTTCTTC	CASSRTGGNYNEQFF
.	TRBV7-6	.	TRBJ2-2	TGTGCCAGCAGACAGGGCCCTGTTATGAAGCTGTTTTTT	CASRQGPVMKLFF
.	TRBV3-1/TRBV3-2	.	TRBJ1-5	TGTGCCAGCAGCCAAGACAGGTCCAGGGCCACCAATCAGCCCCAGCATTTT	CASSQDRSRATNQPQHF
.	TRBV3-1/TRBV3-2	.	TRBJ2-2	TGTGCCAGCAGCCAAGACTTAGGGGCTGGCGGGGAGCTGTTTTTT	CASSQDLGAGGELFF
.	TRBV4-2	TRBD1	TRBJ2-1	TGTGCCAGCAGCCCTGGAGCCGGGACAGGGACGAATGAGCAGTTCTTC	CASSPGAGTGTNEQFF
.	TRBV4-3	TRBD2	TRBJ2-1	TGCGCCAGCAGCCAAGCGGGACTAGCGGGGATGGACAATGAGCAGTTCTTC	CASSQAGLAGMDNEQFF
.	TRBV3-1/TRBV3-2	TRBD1	TRBJ1-1	TGTGCCAGCAGCCCGGGGACAGGGGGCTTCAATGAAGCTTTCTTT	CASSPGTGGFNEAFF
.	TRBV29-1	.	TRBJ2-7	TGCAGCGTTGGGGGACACACGGGAAATCGGGACGAGCAGTACTTC	CSVGGHTGNRDEQYF
.	TRBV4-3	TRBD1	TRBJ1-2	TGCGCCAGCAGCCAATCTGACAGGGGGGATGGCTACACCTTC	CASSQSDRGDGYTF
.	TRBV7-7	.	TRBJ2-6	TGTGCTAGCAGCTTAGGTGCGGGGGGGGCCAACGTCCTGACTTTC	CASSLGAGGANVLTF
.	TRBV9	.	TRBJ2-3	TGTGCCAGCAGCAGAGGTGTCAACACAGATACGCAGTATTTT	CASSRGVNTDTQYF
.	TRBV15	TRBD1	TRBJ1-2	TGTGCCACCAGTCAAGCCCTCGGGACAGGGGAAAGCGGCTACACCTTC	CATSQALGTGESGYTF
.	TRBV9	.	TRBJ2-1	TGTGCCAGCAGCGTACCGGCGGGGGAGCAGTTCTTC	CASSVPAGEQFF
.	TRBV5-1	.	TRBJ2-1	TGCGCCAGCAGCTTGGGGCAGGTCGCCTACAATGAGCAGTTCTTC	CASSLGQVAYNEQFF
few	TRBV5-4	.	TRBJ1-2	TGTGCCAGCAGCTCGCGGGGGGTTAACGTCTATGGCTACACCTTC	CASSSRGVNVYGYTF
.	TRBV28	TRBD1	TRBJ1-1	TGTGCCAGCAGTTGGGGGACAGGGGTGGGCACTGAAGCTTTCTTT	CASSWGTGVGTEAFF
.	TRBV7-6	.	TRBJ1-2	TGTGCCAGCAGCTTCGAACAGGGAACTAACTATGGCTACACCTTC	CASSFEQGTNYGYTF
.	TRBV3-1/TRBV3-2	.	TRBJ1-6	TGTGCCAGCAGCCCCTTGCGGGGGGCAGGTTCACCCCTCCACTTT	CASSPLRGAGSPLHF
few	TRBV2	TRBD1	TRBJ1-5	TGTGCCAGCAGACGGGACAGGGATCAGCCCCAGCATTTT	CASRRDRDQPQHF
.	TRBV7-2	.	TRBJ2-7	TGTGCCAGCAGCGGGGCGGGGTTCGAGCAGTACTTC	CASSGAGFEQYF
.	TRBV5-4	.	TRBJ1-1	TGTGCCAGCAGCTTGGGTGGACAGCTCATGAACACTGAAGCTTTCTTT	CASSLGGQLMNTEAFF
.	TRBV10-3	.	TRBJ1-4	TGTGCCATCAGTGAGCCGGGGGTTAATGAAAAACTGTTTTTT	CAISEPGVNEKLFF
.	TRBV14	.	TRBJ1-3	TGTGCCAGCAGCCAAGCCAGGGGCTCTGGAAACACCATATATTTT	CASSQARGSGNTIYF
.	TRBV5-5	TRBD2	TRBJ2-3	TGTGCCAGCAGCTCCCGACTAGCGGGGACAGATACGCAGTATTTT	CASSSRLAGTDTQYF
once	TRBV18	.	TRBJ1-1	TGTGCCAGCTCACCACCGGCCCGCCGGAGCACTGAAGCTTTCTTT	CASSPPARRSTEAFF
.	TRBV5-4	.	TRBJ2-5	TGTGCCAGCAGCCGTGACAGGCAAGAGACCCAGTACTTC	CASSRDRQETQYF
.	TRBV5-6	.	TRBJ1-3	TGTGCCAGCAGCTTGACAGTGAGCTCTGGAAACACCATATATTTT	CASSLTVSSGNTIYF
.	TRBV5-4	.	TRBJ1-5	TGTGCCAGCAGCTTGGCTTTCGGGGGTACCCCCCCCCAGCATTTT	CASSLAFGGTPPQHF
few	TRBV30	TRBD1	TRBJ1-6	TGTGCCTGGAGTGTACCGGGGACAGGGTCACCCCTCCACTTT	CAWSVPGTGSPLHF
.	TRBV2	.	TRBJ1-1	TGTGCCAGTTCCCGTGCGGCGTGGGACACTGAAGCTTTCTTT	CASSRAAWDTEAFF
.	TRBV20-1	.	TRBJ1-1	TGCAGTGCCAGAGACAGGGAAGCTTTCTTT	CSARDREAFF
.	TRBV4-3	TRBD2	TRBJ2-1	TGCGCCAGCAGCGCGAGATGGGGGACTAGCGGGGTCTCCTACAATGAGCAGTTCTTC	CASSARWGTSGVSYNEQFF
.	TRBV3-1/TRBV3-2	.	TRBJ2-3	TGTGCCAGCAGTTCCTGGGGGGGCGGAGGTACAGATACGCAGTATTTT	CASSSWGGGGTDTQYF
.	TRBV5-6	.	TRBJ1-2	TGTGCCAGCAGCTTGCCCCTAAAACAGGGTTATGGCTACACCTTC	CASSLPLKQGYGYTF
.	TRBV4-3	TRBD1	TRBJ2-7	TGCGCCAGCAGCCAAGATGGGACAGGGGGCTGGGGCGAGCAGTACTTC	CASSQDGTGGWGEQYF